This note documents a single T cell receptor (beta chain) sequence. The sample holds many counts of this clonotype. Its target antigen remains unknown. No much larger clonotype is one base removed from it; base qualities were not supplied. The data originate from a study of blood T cells in healthy people across ages (dated by TCRdb to 2015 to 2017). Broadly, across the study: Template switching captured roughly one uniquely barcoded TCR beta cDNA molecule per two T cells in model experiments. The study measured age-related changes in TCR beta repertoire diversity using deep sequencing normalized with unique cDNA molecular identifiers. The donors were divided into four age groups: young (average roughly 17 years), middle-aged (approximately 42), aged (approximately 59) and long-lived (roughly 82). To avoid experimental bias, donors of different ages were spread randomly across the sequencing lanes. The study analyzed two additional independent replicas of 1 million unique cDNA reads from the same blood draw for two donors, one aged 18 to 30 and one aged 80 or older.

General findings and caveats noted by the study authors: Because profiling used bulk unsorted PBMCs, naive and antigen-experienced compartments could not be compared conclusively. The long-lived group showed more naive CD4+ T cells, fewer expanded clones and increased TCR diversity than the aged group, suggesting age selection. Observed TCR beta diversity correlated strongly with the percentage of naive T cells measured by flow cytometry. Estimates of total diversity based on one million sequenced T cells were regarded as lower bounds and as underestimates. Observed TCR beta diversity per million T cells fell roughly linearly with age, and a significant reduction was already apparent by age around 39. Donor CMV infection status was unknown, potentially confounding age-related changes in expanded clonotypes.

Systemically healthy Caucasian individuals from Russia, 35 to 40 in total and aged about 6 to 95 years, were included as donors. Each donor gave around 9.9 milliliters of peripheral blood, collected into EDTA-treated Vacutainer tubes. Ficoll-Paque density-gradient centrifugation was used to isolate PBMCs, with at least 7 million obtained per sample. Total RNA was extracted from PBMCs with Trizol reagent, with at least 5.5 micrograms obtained per sample. The percentages of naive CD45RAhigh/CD27high T cells were determined by flow cytometry on a PBMC aliquot from every donor. Library generation was performed with 5' RACE. Sequencing was performed on an Illumina HiSeq 2500. A second about 7 to 12 cycle PCR used a sample-barcoded 5' primer and a J-beta primer mix. A unique molecular identifier was introduced onto each TCR beta cDNA molecule by a template-switch 5' adaptor carrying 12 random nucleotides. Each sample yielded at least 2.5 million CDR3-containing paired-end reads. The Mint cDNA synthesis kit, primed by a TRBC-specific oligonucleotide, was used to synthesize first-strand cDNA from all RNA. Following uracil-DNA glycosylase treatment, a first 18-cycle PCR with universal primers M1SS and BC2_uni_R was performed on all cDNA. Under the source paper's analysis protocol: Normalization of each sample was performed by random selection of 1 million high-quality reads, each carrying a distinct molecular identifier. Reads with shared molecular identifiers were discarded instead of being binned into consensus sequences. MiTCR, set to a Q25 quality threshold and the strictest error-elimination algorithm, was used for CDR3 identification, clonotype clustering and error correction. A nonparametric unseen species model using Euler transformation provided a lower-bound estimate of total TCR beta diversity. The public reads were reprocessed in TCRdb via fastp at Q25 and MiXCR, keeping in-frame beta chains. Each CDR3 protein gets just one entry, which takes the most common genes and DNA from the rows behind it. TCRdb, rather than the study authors, made the V and J calls. This sample is represented by 1.5 million or so distinct CDR3 sequences; approximately 43% of them were singletons. Together, the top ten hold about 4.1% of the sample.

For CDR1 and CDR2, the germline V gene lists LGHNA and YSLEER. The germline ends are 11 bases apart after V is trimmed by 1 base and J by 8 bases. Including cysteine and phenylalanine, the CDR3 has 13 amino acids. The read is trimmed to its CDR3 DNA, 39 bases read in frame from base 1. Sequences were obtained from blood. This receptor chain uses TRBV4-3 and TRBJ1-2, with the D segment identity uncertain. The TCR sequence derives from a woman between 18 and 29 years old in good health. The CDR3 has the sequence CASSQVREGGYTF. The nucleotide sequence reads TGCGCCAGCAGCCAAGTCCGAGAAGGCGGCTACACCTTC.